This T cell receptor (beta chain) was documented in a study of cytomegalovirus exposure and HLA in healthy donors (dated 2017 in TCRdb). In terms of the full investigation: According to an earlier analysis of 550 to 700 of the donors, 150 million to 200 million T cells yielded roughly 110 million unique TCR beta sequences and approximately 300 Gb of sequence data. In a later genetic analysis, genome-wide SNP genotypes for about three fifths of the 666 donors were used, and that subset was treated as a discovery cohort. To predict cytomegalovirus infection status, the study combined high-throughput TCR immunosequencing, statistical association of individual TCRs with disease status, and machine learning. Along with the roughly 670-subject first cohort, a separate validation cohort of over a hundred different subjects was used. The later analysis used no new phenotypic data to find candidate immune exposures, relying instead on TCR beta sequences and their occurrence across donors. Alongside the repertoire data, information on donor age, sex, ethnicity and CMV serostatus was compiled. The study used immunosequencing to profile the T cell repertoires of approximately 640 subjects and linked those repertoires to cytomegalovirus serostatus. An earlier analysis of approximately 640 of the donors applied high-throughput TCR beta sequencing to assess whether each TCR beta V gene segment acted as functional or pseudogenic. All discovery cohort repertoires had been generated using a single sequencing platform. Among 300 to 450 genotyped donors of the cohort, an average of about 240,000 unique TCR beta nucleotide sequences were sequenced per donor, around a sixth of them non-productive. A later analysis re-analyzed previously published TCR beta repertoires from roughly 690 donors and added high-resolution HLA genotyping to study TCR occurrence patterns. The genetic ancestry cluster associated with self-reported Caucasian donors included over 65% of the roughly 400 genotyped donors. Four to six DR-DQ haplotypes were handled as single units for association and clustering, since linkage in the cohort was strong. The aim of the study was to test whether cataloging public T cell receptors could identify signatures of past pathogen exposure. The number of typed donors differed by locus: about 620-640 for A, B, C, DRB1 and DQB1; 500 to 550 for DQA1; 600 to 610 for DPA1; and about 450 for DPB1. HLA typing included class I and class II loci at four-digit resolution. An early release covering about 600 HLA-typed donors comprised roughly 300 gigabases of sequencing data and tens of millions of unique TCR sequences. On the study overall, not on this receptor specifically: Some IMGT-functional V segments, including TRBV6-2 and TRBV6-3, could not be distinguished by the 87-base-pair reads and were therefore excluded. In a later analysis, the rate of TCR association differed among HLA loci, with DRB1 alleles having the most associated TCRs and HLA-C alleles having the fewest. An association between a missense DCLRE1C variant and V-gene and J-gene trimming of TCR beta chains was found in a later genetic analysis and replicated in an independent cohort. A later analysis reported that several top co-occurrence clusters appeared linked to parvovirus B19, influenza, CMV and Epstein-Barr virus. Across donors, most TCR sequences were observed very rarely, whereas some public TCRs were present in many individuals. Presence/absence analyses assumed roughly uniform sequencing depth across donors, an assumption that may not hold. It was suggested by the authors that the approach could potentially be generalized to other disease states and immunological phenotypes. Because some donors lacked HLA typing at each locus, the association tests relied only on the typed subset. In a later analysis, HLA-associated TCR beta chains were found to be more clonally expanded and to have lower generation probabilities than equally common non-associated chains. A cluster of highly shared sequence variants was judged likely to be a technical artifact of the sequencing pipeline. In this cohort, only TCR beta chains were sequenced, and detectable features were limited by the absence of alpha or paired-chain data. Cytomegalovirus status was reported to be diagnosed by the classifier with high specificity and sensitivity in both the original and validation cohorts. A further reported finding was that TCR beta sequences accurately predicted the HLA-A and HLA-B alleles for most subjects in the first cohort. Fewer than 20 rarely observed V segments, including chromosome 9 orphons, were excluded from the earlier analysis of several hundred of the donors because counts were too low. Correlated functional status among segregating V segments might be attributable to linkage disequilibrium, but an unknown experimental factor could not be ruled out. The only immune exposure information available for the cohort was CMV serostatus. In vitro tests confirmed that a few of the cytomegalovirus-associated TCR beta chains recognize cytomegalovirus antigens. When HLA alleles, especially DR and DQ, strongly co-occurred, TCR associations were difficult to assign to individual alleles. A later analysis found that most CMV-associated TCR beta chains appeared HLA-restricted, with HLA associations seemingly driven largely by CMV exposure. A later analysis associated 15,000 or so TCR beta sequences with specific HLA alleles at a false discovery rate of 0.05. In an earlier analysis of a few hundred of the donors, most TCR beta V segments were observed in productive rearrangements about 87% or about 30% of the time, broadly matching IMGT annotations. According to a later genetic analysis, donors in an Asian-associated ancestry cluster had fewer N-insertions in productive TCRs than the approximately 610-donor mean. The study listed approximately 150 TCR beta chains as associated with cytomegalovirus.

The cohort consisted of fewer than 700 healthy bone marrow donors. At the time of sampling, every cohort member was nominally healthy, though immune exposures that went unrecorded were likely present. The donor tested CMV seropositive and was one of the 289 seropositive cohort members. A peripheral blood sample was collected from each donor, and TCR beta sequencing was performed on peripheral blood mononuclear cells. Genomic DNA extraction from the blood cell samples was performed with the Qiagen DNeasy Blood Extraction Kit. Receptor libraries were prepared by the immunoSEQ multiplex PCR assay. For the multiplex PCR, a mixture combining 60 forward primers for TCR Vbeta segments and 13 reverse primers for TCR Jbeta segments was used. The CDR3 region of rearranged TCR beta genes was amplified from genomic DNA by a multiplex PCR assay. Amplified TCR beta libraries were sequenced as 87-base-pair reads on the Illumina HiSeq System. The authors' pipeline ran thus. A later analysis counted approximately 76 million unique TCR beta chains across the roughly 700 repertoires, and 10 million to 12 million of these chains were shared by at least two donors. A nearest-neighbor algorithm error-corrected the raw reads and collapsed the reads into unique sequences, merging closely related sequences to remove PCR and sequencing errors. V, D and J gene segments were assigned by aligning CDR3 sequences to IMGT reference sequences. Each retained sequence needed at least a six-nucleotide match to both a V gene segment and a J gene segment. A rearrangement counted as productive if the CDR3 had no stop codons and remained in frame with V and J, and every other rearrangement counted as non-productive. Following IMGT convention, CDR3 was defined as the stretch from the second conserved V-encoded cysteine to the conserved J-encoded phenylalanine. The earlier analysis of about 610 of the donors excluded any sequence lacking an unambiguous match to a single V gene segment. In an earlier analysis of several hundred of the donors, a V segment was called functional when productive rearrangements were above 56.7%, and segregating when the standard deviation between donors exceeded 5%. A statistical classification framework was developed to diagnose cytomegalovirus status using the catalog of TCR beta chain sequences. A later analysis assigned V and J genes by comparing TCR nucleotide sequences with IMGT/GENE-DB human TR gene sequences. Using the TCRdist pipeline, a later analysis assigned CDR3 sequences along with most-parsimonious VDJ recombination scenarios. In a later analysis, each TCR beta chain was defined by its CDR3 amino acid sequence together with its V-gene family, and reads lacking a unique V-gene family were excluded. As a way to deal with suspected cross-contamination and a sequencing artifact, a later analysis dropped roughly 600 nucleotide sequences that were highly shared and had low generation probability. For each public chain, a later analysis derived a clonal expansion index from normalized ranks of inferred template counts within each repertoire. Generation probabilities in a later analysis came from a VDJ recombination model fitted to out-of-frame rearrangements, and those results were checked against IGoR. In a later analysis, TCR-TCR, TCR-HLA and TCR-CMV co-occurrence was scored with hypergeometric tests, and a repertoire-size bias correction was applied to TCR pairs. To estimate false discovery rates, a later analysis permuted the HLA or CMV assignments 20 times. In a later analysis, co-occurring TCRs were grouped using DBSCAN, with TCRdist sequence similarity added in when clustering inside HLA-allele-positive subsets. Repertoires with fewer than 30,000 or more than 120,000 public chains were left out of co-occurrence clustering, as were four to six repertoires with anomalous nucleotide sharing. The source is immuneACCESS, and TCRdb retained only in-frame sequences with V and J called. Part of the clones is not carried over; for the studies checked, unresolved V genes explain less than half of this, and the remainder is unexplained. V, J and clone size reflect that table, while D and trimming were determined from the DNA. Here the sample has around 150,000 clones; roughly 82% occur a single time. The ten largest clones take up over 8.5% of the sample.

The CDR3 goes from the cysteine to the phenylalanine over 15 residues. The read is trimmed to its CDR3 DNA, 45 bases read in frame from base 1. From the germline V gene, CDR1 is MNHNS and CDR2 is SASEGT. V and J are trimmed by 4 bases and 3 bases, and the gene matches miss 5 bases of the junction. Of note for this clone: Its antigen is unknown. Base quality data are lacking; no much larger clone is found one base away.

This chain joins TRBV6-1 to TRBJ1-5, with 8 bases in between that match TRBD1. What was sequenced was PBMCs. This sequence was found in a man over 45 in good health and CMV-seropositive. This receptor has the CDR3 CASSVTGGFNQPQHF. The DNA reads as follows: TGTGCCAGCAGTGTCACAGGGGGTTTCAATCAGCCCCAGCATTTT.